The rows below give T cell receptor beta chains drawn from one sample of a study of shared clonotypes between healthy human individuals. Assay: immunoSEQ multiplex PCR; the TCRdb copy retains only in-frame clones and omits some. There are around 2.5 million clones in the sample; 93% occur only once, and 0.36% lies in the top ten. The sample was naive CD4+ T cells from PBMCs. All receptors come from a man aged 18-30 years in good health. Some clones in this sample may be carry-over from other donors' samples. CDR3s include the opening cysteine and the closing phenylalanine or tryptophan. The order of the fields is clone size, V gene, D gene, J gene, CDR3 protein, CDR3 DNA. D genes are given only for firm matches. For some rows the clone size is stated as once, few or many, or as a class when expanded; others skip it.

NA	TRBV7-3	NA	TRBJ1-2	CASSAGGRADGYTF	TGTGCCAGCAGCGCCGGGGGCAGGGCTGACGGCTACACCTTC
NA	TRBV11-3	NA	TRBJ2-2	CASSLGGGVTGELFF	TGTGCCAGCAGCTTAGGAGGAGGGGTCACCGGGGAGCTGTTTTTT
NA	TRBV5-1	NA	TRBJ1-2	CASSSGGGEGYGYTF	TGCGCCAGCAGCTCCGGAGGAGGGGAGGGCTATGGCTACACCTTC
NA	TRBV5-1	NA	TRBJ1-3	CASSLARESTIYF	TGCGCCAGCAGCTTGGCCAGGGAAAGCACCATATATTTT
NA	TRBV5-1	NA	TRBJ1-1	CASSLIPQEAFF	TGCGCCAGCAGCTTAATACCACAGGAGGCTTTCTTT
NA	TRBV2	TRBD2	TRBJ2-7	CASSLLAGYEQYF	TGTGCCAGCAGCCTCCTAGCGGGGTACGAGCAGTACTTC
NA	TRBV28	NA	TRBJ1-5	CASSLISQPQHF	TGTGCCAGCAGTTTAATATCACAACCCCAGCATTTT
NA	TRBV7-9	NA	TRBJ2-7	CASSDRAGDYEQYF	TGTGCCAGCAGCGACAGGGCGGGGGACTACGAGCAGTACTTC
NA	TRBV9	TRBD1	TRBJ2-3	CASSVVGGQGADTQYF	TGTGCCAGCAGCGTAGTGGGGGGACAGGGGGCAGATACGCAGTATTTT
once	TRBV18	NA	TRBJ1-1	CASSPIMWGVGTTEAFF	TGTGCCAGCTCACCAATTATGTGGGGCGTAGGGACCACTGAAGCTTTCTTT
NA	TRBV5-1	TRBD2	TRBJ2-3	CASSPGLATSTDTQYF	TGCGCCAGCAGTCCGGGACTAGCAACTAGCACAGATACGCAGTATTTT
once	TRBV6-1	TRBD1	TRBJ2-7	CASSARTGGYEQYF	TGTGCCAGCAGTGCGCGGACAGGGGGGTACGAGCAGTACTTC
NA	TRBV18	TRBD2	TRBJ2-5	CASSPTVGGLAGVGETQYF	TGTGCCAGCTCACCTACGGTGGGGGGCTTAGCGGGAGTCGGCGAGACCCAGTACTTC
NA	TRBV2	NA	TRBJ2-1	CASSGPNGGEQFF	TGTGCCAGCAGCGGGCCTAACGGAGGGGAGCAGTTCTTC
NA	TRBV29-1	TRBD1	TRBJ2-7	CSVQGARGEQYF	TGCAGCGTACAGGGGGCGCGGGGTGAGCAGTACTTC
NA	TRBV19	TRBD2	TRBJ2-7	CASSISSGRKVQYF	TGTGCCAGTAGTATCTCTAGCGGACGGAAAGTGCAGTACTTC
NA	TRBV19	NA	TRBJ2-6	CASSIFFSSSGANVLTF	TGTGCCAGTAGTATCTTTTTTTCTAGCTCCGGGGCCAACGTCCTGACTTTC
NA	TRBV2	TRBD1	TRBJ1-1	CASGSRGGNTEAFF	TGTGCCAGCGGGTCCAGGGGGGGGAACACTGAAGCTTTCTTT
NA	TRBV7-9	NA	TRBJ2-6	CASSLGQTFYSGANVLTF	TGTGCCAGCAGCTTAGGGCAGACCTTCTACTCTGGGGCCAACGTCCTGACTTTC
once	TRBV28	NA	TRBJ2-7	CASSLSAGGQYF	TGTGCCAGCAGCCTATCGGCCGGCGGGCAGTACTTC
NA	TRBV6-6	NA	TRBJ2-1	CASKDRSEQFF	TGTGCCAGCAAAGACAGATCTGAGCAGTTCTTC
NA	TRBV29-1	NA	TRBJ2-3	CSVDFIGTDTQYF	TGCAGCGTTGATTTTATTGGGACAGATACGCAGTATTTT
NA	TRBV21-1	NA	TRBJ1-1	CASSKDVNTEAFF	TGTGCCAGCAGCAAAGATGTGAACACTGAAGCTTTCTTT
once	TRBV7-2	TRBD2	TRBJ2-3	CASRLAGVTDTQYF	TGTGCCAGCAGGCTAGCGGGAGTGACAGATACGCAGTATTTT
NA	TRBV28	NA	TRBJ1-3	CASSLVQGISRAIYF	TGTGCCAGCAGTTTGGTCCAGGGGATCTCACGGGCCATATATTTT
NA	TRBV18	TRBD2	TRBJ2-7	CASSAGTSGGGSYEQYF	TGTGCCAGCTCGGCCGGGACTAGCGGGGGCGGGTCCTACGAGCAGTACTTC
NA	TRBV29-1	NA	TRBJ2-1	CSVEGRAQREQFF	TGCAGCGTTGAAGGCAGGGCCCAGCGTGAGCAGTTCTTC